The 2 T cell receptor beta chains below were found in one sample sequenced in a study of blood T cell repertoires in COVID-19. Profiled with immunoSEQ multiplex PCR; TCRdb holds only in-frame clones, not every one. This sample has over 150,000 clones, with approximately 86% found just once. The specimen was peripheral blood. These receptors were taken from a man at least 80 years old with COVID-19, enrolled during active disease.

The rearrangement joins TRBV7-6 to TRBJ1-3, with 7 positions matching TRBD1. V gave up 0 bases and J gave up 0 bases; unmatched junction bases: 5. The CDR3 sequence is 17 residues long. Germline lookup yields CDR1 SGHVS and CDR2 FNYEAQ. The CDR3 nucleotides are TGTGCCAGCAGCTTAGCAACGGGACAGTTCTCTGGAAACACCATATATTTT. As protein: CASSLATGQFSGNTIYF.

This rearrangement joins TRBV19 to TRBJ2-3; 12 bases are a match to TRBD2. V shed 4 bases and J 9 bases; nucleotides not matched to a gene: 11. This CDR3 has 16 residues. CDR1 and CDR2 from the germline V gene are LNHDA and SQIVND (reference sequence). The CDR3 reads CASSRDLAGGSRTQYF. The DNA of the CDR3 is TGTGCCAGTAGTAGAGACCTAGCGGGGGGGAGTAGAACGCAGTATTTT. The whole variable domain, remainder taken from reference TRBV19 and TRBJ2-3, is DGGITQSPKYLFRKEGQNVTLSCEQNLNHDAMYWYRQDPGQGLRLIYYSQIVNDFQKGDIAEGYSVSREKKESFPLTVTSAQKNPTAFYLCASSRDLAGGSRTQYFGPGTRLTVL.